These 16 T cell receptor beta chains originate from one sample sequenced in a study of blood T cell repertoires in COVID-19. The protocol was immunoSEQ multiplex PCR, while the TCRdb copy is restricted to in-frame clones and leaves out a portion. This table holds tens of thousands of clones, around 82% found once. Sequencing was carried out using peripheral blood. The receptors shown here come from an elderly woman with acute or convalescent COVID-19.

Only one count was recorded for this clone. This chain connects TRBV23-1 to TRBJ1-3; D is undetermined. TRBV23-1 is identified as an open reading frame with a role that is uncertain. V was clipped by 8 bases and J by 0 bases, with 11 bases between them. The CDR3 has 14 residues. DNA for the CDR3: TGCGCCAGCGCCCGACAATTCTCTGGAAACACCATATATTTT. As protein: CASARQFSGNTIYF.

The V gene is TRBV2, the J gene TRBJ2-2, with 8 bases fitting TRBD2. The CDR3 sequence is 17 residues long. V was pared by 4 bases and J by 0 bases, with 7 bases of the junction left unmatched. Germline CDR1 SNHLY, CDR2 FYNNEI. CDR3 protein: CASSGVAGPANTGELFF. CDR3 sequence (DNA): TGTGCCAGCAGTGGGGTAGCGGGACCCGCGAACACCGGGGAGCTGTTTTTT. Filled out from reference TRBV2 and TRBJ2-2, the complete variable domain reads EPEVTQTPSHQVTQMGQEVILRCVPISNHLYFYWYRQILGQKVEFLVSFYNNEISEKSEIFDDQFSVERPDGSNFTLKIRSTKLEDSAMYFCASSGVAGPANTGELFFGEGSRLTVL.

The chain carries TRBV5-1 and TRBJ1-4; 7 nucleotides line up with TRBD1. The germline CDR1 and CDR2 sequences are SGHRS and YFSETQ. After removal of 0 bases from V and 3 bases from J, the junction contained 2 bases not matched to a gene. CDR3 length equals 15 residues. CDR3 nucleotide sequence: TGCGCCAGCAGCTTGGGACAGGGAGCTAATGAAAAACTGTTTTTT. As protein: CASSLGQGANEKLFF.

The chain is built from TRBV5-6 and TRBJ1-6; perhaps TRBD1 as D (5 bases). V was pared by 0 bases and J by 5 bases, with 6 bases between. The CDR3 is 14 amino acids. The germline V gene encodes CDR1 SGHDT and CDR2 YYEEEE. The CDR3 is CASSLGQHNSPLHF. The DNA of the CDR3 is TGTGCCAGCAGCTTGGGACAGCATAATTCACCCCTCCACTTT.

The chain links TRBV10-2 to TRBJ2-2, with TRBD1 matching over 7 bases. V lost 5 bases, J lost 7 bases, and 4 bases stayed unmatched. This CDR3 spans 13 amino acids. CDR1 and CDR2 (germline): WSHSY, SAAADI. The CDR3 protein is CASSLDRDGELFF. CDR3 sequence (DNA): TGCGCCAGCAGTCTCGACAGGGACGGGGAGCTGTTTTTT.

The chain has TRBV27 and TRBJ1-2, with no clear D. The CDR3 runs to 13 residues. Trimming removed 5 bases from V and 5 bases from J, with 12 bases in between. Germline values: CDR1 MNHEY, CDR2 SMNVEV (reference sequence). The CDR3 reads CASSPSKLYGYTF. DNA for the CDR3: TGTGCCAGCAGTCCCTCCAAGCTGTATGGCTACACCTTC.

The chain has TRBV28 and TRBJ1-2, with D perhaps TRBD1 (6 bases). Looked up from germline, CDR1 is MDHEN and CDR2 is SYDVKM. Trimming removed 6 bases at V and 2 bases at J, with 16 bases between. The CDR3 totals 15 residues. The CDR3 loop reads CASSVTTTGNYGYTF. CDR3 bases: TGTGCCAGCAGCGTTACCACAACAGGGAACTATGGCTACACCTTC.

The chain joins TRBV3-1 (or the pseudogene TRBV3-2) to TRBJ1-6; perhaps TRBD1 as D (6 bases). This CDR3 region has 15 residues. From germline, CDR1 is LGHDT and CDR2 YNNKEL (reference sequence). V lost 2 bases and J 7 bases, leaving 12 bases between the germline ends. The CDR3 DNA follows: TGTGCCAGCAGCCAAACGGGACACTTCAATTCACCCCTCCACTTT. It encodes CASSQTGHFNSPLHF.

The CDR3 protein is CASSPNAGTASYEQYF. In nucleotides, the CDR3 is TGTGCCAGCTCACCAAATGCAGGGACAGCCTCCTACGAGCAGTACTTC. The gene calls are TRBV18 and TRBJ2-7; 7 positions agree with TRBD1. CDR1 and CDR2 from the germline V gene are KGHSH and LQKENI. The CDR3 has 16 amino acids. The ends lost 2 bases at V and 0 bases at J; junction bases unmatched: 7.

The chain couples TRBV9 to TRBJ2-1; a weak D match, TRBD1 (5 bases). Germline V gene lookup returns CDR1 SGDLS and CDR2 YYNGEE. This CDR3 comprises 15 residues. Deletions cut 0 bases from V and 4 bases from J, with 11 bases between. The CDR3 loop is CASSVAGQTYNEQFF. The CDR3 region has the DNA TGTGCCAGCAGCGTAGCTGGACAAACGTACAATGAGCAGTTCTTC.

The J gene is TRBJ1-6, the V gene TRBV19; tentatively, D is TRBD1 (5 bases). Germline lookup yields CDR1 LNHDA and CDR2 SQIVND (reference sequence). The CDR3 is made up of 13 amino acids. Trimming shortened V by 5 bases and J by 10 bases, and 12 bases separated the two germline ends. The CDR3 protein is CASSGQGNSPLHF. The CDR3 region has the DNA TGTGCCAGTAGTGGTCAGGGTAACTCACCCCTCCACTTT.

This clone was found once. The chain recombines TRBV3-1 (or the pseudogene TRBV3-2) with TRBJ2-4; 9 bases match TRBD2. CDR1 LGHDT and CDR2 YNNKEL come from the germline V gene (reference sequence). This CDR3 comprises 16 residues. V was clipped by 0 bases and J by 9 bases; unmatched bases: 9. CDR3 bases: TGTGCCAGCAGCCAAGATAGGGGCGGGGGGGCGACCATTCAGTACTTC. Encoded protein: CASSQDRGGGATIQYF.

This rearrangement joins TRBV7-9 to TRBJ1-2; D might be TRBD1 (5 bases). Germline-derived CDR1 and CDR2 are SEHNR and FQNEAQ (reference sequence). The CDR3 loop spans 14 amino acids. V was pared by 4 bases and J by 4 bases, with 13 bases between. The CDR3 loop is CASSYGAVGYGYTF. The CDR3 DNA is TGTGCCAGCAGCTATGGGGCAGTGGGCTATGGCTACACCTTC. Full variable domain (rest looked up from reference TRBV7-9 and TRBJ1-2): DTGVSQNPRHKITKRGQNVTFRCDPISEHNRLYWYRQTLGQGPEFLTYFQNEAQLEKSRLLSDRFSAERPKGSFSTLEIQRTEQGDSAMYLCASSYGAVGYGYTFGSGTRLTVV.

There are a few counts of this clone. The chain carries TRBV7-2 and TRBJ2-3, with TRBD1 matching over 9 bases. The CDR3 contains 15 residues. Germline V gene data show CDR1 as SGHTA and CDR2 as FQGNSA. V trimming: 2 bases; J trimming: 6 bases; junction bases outside the gene matches: 6. The CDR3 loop is CASSLMGQGMDTQYF. The CDR3 region has the DNA TGTGCCAGCAGCTTAATGGGACAGGGCATGGATACGCAGTATTTT. The variable domain in full, with the rest retrieved from reference TRBV7-2 and TRBJ2-3, is GAGVSQSPSNKVTEKGKDVELRCDPISGHTALYWYRQSLGQGLEFLIYFQGNSAPDKSGLPSDRFSAERTGGSVSTLTIQRTQQEDSAVYLCASSLMGQGMDTQYFGPGTRLTVL.

This chain uses TRBV2 with TRBJ2-5; tentative D call: TRBD2 (6 bases). The CDR3 extends over 15 amino acids. Germline CDR1 and CDR2: SNHLY and FYNNEI. Deletions cut 3 bases from V and 4 bases from J, with 15 bases between. The CDR3 DNA reads as TGTGCCAGCAGTGATTGGTACGGGGGAGGAGAGACCCAGTACTTC. Protein: CASSDWYGGGETQYF.

The V and J genes are TRBV5-5 and TRBJ2-2, with D possibly TRBD1 on 6 matching bases. CDR1 is SGHKS, CDR2 YYEKEE, per germline (reference sequence). This CDR3 is 17 amino acids long. Trimming pared 5 bases from V and 1 base from J, leaving 18 bases between. CDR3 region: CASRILNTGQNTGELFF. Here the CDR3 DNA reads TGTGCCAGCAGAATCCTAAACACGGGACAGAACACCGGGGAGCTGTTTTTT.